This TCR beta chain was captured by sequencing in a study of T cell responses to AZD1222 COVID-19 vaccine. General study findings and limits: CD4 TCRs linked to vaccination spanned spike, dominating at 160-218 and 743-854. Without day 14 samples, only post-peak T cell repertoires were studied. White British ancestry dominated among donors, who included more females, and clonal diversity was possibly underestimated. A rise in Spike-specific TCR breadth and depth followed two AZD1222 doses.

This clone was counted once. Antigen: not known. Clones were sequenced by immunoSEQ multiplex PCR, and TCRdb holds only the in-frame ones, with some missing. The sample contains tens of thousands of clones, approximately 89% of which appear only once. V gave up 4 bases and J gave up 5 bases, with 12 bases separating them. The CDR3 consists of 14 residues. Germline values: CDR1 LGHNA, CDR2 YNFKEQ. The sample was peripheral blood, taken 28 days after the second AZD1222 dose. This sequence was found in an adult who received the AZD1222 COVID-19 vaccine. The gene calls are TRBV4-2 and TRBJ1-5, with D hard to call. The chain's CDR3 is CASSLGSGDQPQHF. CDR3 nucleotide sequence: TGTGCCAGCAGCCTGGGATCTGGGGATCAGCCCCAGCATTTT.